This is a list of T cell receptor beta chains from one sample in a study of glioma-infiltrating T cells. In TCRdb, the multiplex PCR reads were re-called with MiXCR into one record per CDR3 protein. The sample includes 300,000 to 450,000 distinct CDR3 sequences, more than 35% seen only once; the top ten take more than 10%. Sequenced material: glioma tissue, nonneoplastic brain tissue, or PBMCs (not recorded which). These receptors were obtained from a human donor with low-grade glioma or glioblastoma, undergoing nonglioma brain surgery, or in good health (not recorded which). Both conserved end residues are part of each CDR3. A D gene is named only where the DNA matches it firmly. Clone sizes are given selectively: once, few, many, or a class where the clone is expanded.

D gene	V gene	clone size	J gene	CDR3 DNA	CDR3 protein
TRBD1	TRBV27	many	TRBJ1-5	TGTGCCAGCAGACCGACAGGGGTTTATCAGCCCCAGCATTTT	CASRPTGVYQPQHF
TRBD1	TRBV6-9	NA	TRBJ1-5	TGTGCCAGCAGTTACGGGACAGGGCCGTTCACAGAGGCCCAGCATTTT	CASSYGTGPFTEAQHF
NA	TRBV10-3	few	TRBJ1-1	TGTGCCATCAGTGAGTCTGAGGGTCTAACCATGAACACTGAAGCTTTCTTT	CAISESEGLTMNTEAFF
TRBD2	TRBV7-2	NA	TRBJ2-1	TGTGCCAGCAGCCCCCGACTAGCGGGAGACAATGAGCAGTTCTTC	CASSPRLAGDNEQFF
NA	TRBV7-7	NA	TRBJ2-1	TGTGCTAGCAGCTTAGAGATAGGTGGGGGCGGCTACAATGAGCAGTTCTTC	CASSLEIGGGGYNEQFF
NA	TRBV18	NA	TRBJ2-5	TGTGCCAGCTCAACCGGGACAACAGAGACCCAGTACTTC	CASSTGTTETQYF
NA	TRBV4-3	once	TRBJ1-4	TGCGCCAGCAGCCAAGGGACCGGAGACGGTGGCATCCTTAATGAAAAACTGTTTTTT	CASSQGTGDGGILNEKLFF
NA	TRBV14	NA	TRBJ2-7	TGTGCCAGCAGCCATTCTTCGCAGCAGTACTTC	CASSHSSQQYF
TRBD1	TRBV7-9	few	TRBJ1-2	TGTGCCAGCAGCCAGACAGGGGGCTGGTATGGCTACACCTTC	CASSQTGGWYGYTF
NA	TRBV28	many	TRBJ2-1	TGTGCCAGCAGTACGGTGCGGATGGGGGGTTTTCCCAATGAGCAGTTCTTC	CASSTVRMGGFPNEQFF
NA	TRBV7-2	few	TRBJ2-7	TGTGCCAGCAGCTTTGGGATTTCGTCTGGCGAGCAGTACTTC	CASSFGISSGEQYF
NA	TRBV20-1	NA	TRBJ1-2	TGCAGTGTCAGTTGGGGGAGGAACTATGGCTACACCTTC	CSVSWGRNYGYTF
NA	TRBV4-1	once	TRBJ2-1	TGCGCCAGCACCCCCTTGGGGTCCTACAATGAGCAGTTCTTC	CASTPLGSYNEQFF
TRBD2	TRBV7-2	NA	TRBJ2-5	TGTGCCAGCAGCGCGACTAGCGGGAGGCCAGAGACCCAGTACTTC	CASSATSGRPETQYF
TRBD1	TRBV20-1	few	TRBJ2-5	TGCAGTGCTAGGGTGGGACAGGGAGGCGAGACCCAGTACTTC	CSARVGQGGETQYF
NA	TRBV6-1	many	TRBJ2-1	TGTGCCAGCATAGACACGGGCGAGGGGAATGAGCAGTTCTTC	CASIDTGEGNEQFF
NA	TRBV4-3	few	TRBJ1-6	TGCGCCAGCAGCCAAGATGGCGGGAATTCACCCCTCCACTTT	CASSQDGGNSPLHF
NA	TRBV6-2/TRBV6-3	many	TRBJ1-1	TGTGCCAGCAGCCAACGAATTAGGGGCACTGAAGCTTTCTTT	CASSQRIRGTEAFF
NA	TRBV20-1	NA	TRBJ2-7	TGCAGTGCTAGAGAGGATCTGGCCTACGAGCAGTACTTC	CSAREDLAYEQYF
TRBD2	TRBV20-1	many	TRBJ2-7	TGCAGTGCCCTCTGGCGGGAGGGGTTCGACGAGCAGTACTTC	CSALWREGFDEQYF
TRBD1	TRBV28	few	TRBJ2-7	TGTGCCAGCAGTTTACCGGGACAGGCCCGTTTCTTC	CASSLPGQARFF
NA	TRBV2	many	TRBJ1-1	TGTGCCAGCAGCCAGGGGTACACTGAAGCTTTCTTT	CASSQGYTEAFF
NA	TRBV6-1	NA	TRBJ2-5	TGTGCCAGCAGACTAACGACCACCCAAGAGACCCAGTACTTC	CASRLTTTQETQYF
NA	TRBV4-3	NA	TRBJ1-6	TGCGCCAGCAGCGCGGAGGTTGATTCACCCCTCCACTTT	CASSAEVDSPLHF
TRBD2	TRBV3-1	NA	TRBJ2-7	TGTGCCAGCAGCCAAGGCCCCGTGAGGGAGGGCCGCTACGAGCAGTACTTC	CASSQGPVREGRYEQYF
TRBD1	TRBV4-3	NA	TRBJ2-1	TGCGCCAGCAGCCTCAGCCCGACCTCCGGGACAGGGAGTAATGAGCAGTTCTTC	CASSLSPTSGTGSNEQFF
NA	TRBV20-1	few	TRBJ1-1	TGCAGTGCTAGAGCCAGGGGCCCGAGGACTGAAGCTTTCTTT	CSARARGPRTEAFF
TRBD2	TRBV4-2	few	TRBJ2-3	TGTGCCAGCAGCCGGGGCGGTCCTAGCGGGACCGATACGCAGTATTTT	CASSRGGPSGTDTQYF
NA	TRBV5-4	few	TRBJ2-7	TGTGCCAGCAGCCGGGGAAGGGACTACGAGCAGTACTTC	CASSRGRDYEQYF
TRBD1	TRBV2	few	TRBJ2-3	TGTGCCAGCAGTGAAATGGGACAGGGGGCAGATACGCAGTATTTT	CASSEMGQGADTQYF
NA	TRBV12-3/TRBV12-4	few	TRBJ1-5	TGTGCCAGCAGTTTCGGCAGGCAACAGCCCCAGCATTTT	CASSFGRQQPQHF
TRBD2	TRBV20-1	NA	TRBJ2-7	TGCAGTGCTAGTTCTAGCGGGGTCTCCTACGAGCAGCACTTC	CSASSSGVSYEQHF
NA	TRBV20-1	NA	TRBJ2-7	TGCAGTGCTAGAGATCGCACGGGGTACTACGAGCAGTACTTC	CSARDRTGYYEQYF
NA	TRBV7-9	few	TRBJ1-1	TGTGCCAGCAGAGTAAAATTAGGTGGGGCAAGGCAAAACACTGAAGCTTTCTTT	CASRVKLGGARQNTEAFF
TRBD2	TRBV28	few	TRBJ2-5	TGTGCCAGCAGTTTAAGGGCTAGCGGGGTCCGGGAGACCCAGTACTTC	CASSLRASGVRETQYF
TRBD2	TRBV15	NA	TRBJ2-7	TGTGCCACCAGCTCCGGACTAGCGGGGTACTTC	CATSSGLAGYF
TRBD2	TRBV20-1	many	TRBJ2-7	TGCAGTGCTAGAAGTCCAGCGGGGACCTACGAGCAGTACTTC	CSARSPAGTYEQYF
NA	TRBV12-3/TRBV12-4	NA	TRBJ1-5	TGTGCCAGCTGCTGGTATTTTAGTCAGCCCCAGCATTTT	CASCWYFSQPQHF
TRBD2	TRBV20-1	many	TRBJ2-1	TGCAGTGCCACAAGCGGGACCAAATACAATGAGCAGTTCTTC	CSATSGTKYNEQFF
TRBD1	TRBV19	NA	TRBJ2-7	TGTGCCAGTAGTGCCCCGAACAGGGGGAAAGATGAGCAGTACTTC	CASSAPNRGKDEQYF
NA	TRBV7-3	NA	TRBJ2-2	TGTGCCAGCAGCTTGGGGGCCTTCGGGGAGCTGTTTTTT	CASSLGAFGELFF
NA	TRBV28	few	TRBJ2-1	TGTGCCAGCAGTTTCCCAGGCACTTACAATGAGCAGTTCTTC	CASSFPGTYNEQFF
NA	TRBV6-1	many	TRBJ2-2	TGTGCCAGCAGTGAAAACAGGGGAGGCACCGGGGAGCTGTTTTTT	CASSENRGGTGELFF
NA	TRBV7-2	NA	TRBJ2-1	TGTGCCAGCAGTCAAAGAGAGGGCCTGGTGTACAATGAGCAGTTCTTC	CASSQREGLVYNEQFF
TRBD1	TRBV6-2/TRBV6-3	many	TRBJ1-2	TGTGCCAGCAGACGAAGGGCAGACAGGGAAAACTATGGCTACACCTTC	CASRRRADRENYGYTF